This TCR beta chain was documented in a study of T cells after posttransplantation cyclophosphamide. Germline CDR1 and CDR2: GTSNPN and SVGIG (reference sequence). This CDR3 comprises 16 residues. V was clipped by 1 base and J by 1 base, with 14 bases between them. This clone was observed many times. The antigen is not known. This table comes from immunoSEQ multiplex PCR, and its TCRdb copy is limited to in-frame clones, with some not included. The sample includes around 34,000 clones, none of them occurring once. Points from the study as a whole: Later post-transplant blood repertoires were often dominated by donor CD8+ memory clones. Tissue-infiltrating T cells from skin or gut overlapped little with blood T cells.

Sample: PBMCs. The genes are TRBV30 and TRBJ1-3; tentative D call: TRBD1 (5 bases). The TCR sequence derives from a woman between 45 and 60 years old in good health and a related stem cell transplant donor. CDR3 nucleotides: TGTGCCTGGAGTGGAGGATTCGGGGGGTCTGGAAACACCATATATTTT. Its translation is CAWSGGFGGSGNTIYF.